The 32 T cell receptor beta chains presented below share a single source sample, sequenced in a study of cytomegalovirus exposure and HLA in healthy donors. This PCR relied on a set of 60 Vbeta primers and 13 Jbeta primers. Data came from immunoSEQ multiplex PCR; TCRdb stores just in-frame clones and leaves some out. In the table there are some 130,000 clones, approximately 80% of which are singletons. The sample was PBMCs. The receptor set was obtained from a man aged 40-49 years in good health and CMV-seronegative.

The J gene is TRBJ2-3, the V gene TRBV5-5, with 7 bases matching TRBD2. This CDR3 is 17 amino acids long. Germline V CDR1 and CDR2: SGHKS, YYEKEE (reference sequence). V shed 5 bases, J shed 4 bases, and the junction held 16 bases outside the gene matches. The CDR3 region has the DNA TGTGCCAGCAGTCATACCTTCGGACTAGTTCCCCCAGATACGCAGTATTTT. Protein sequence: CASSHTFGLVPPDTQYF.

This sequence joins TRBV9 and TRBJ2-2; 7 bases match TRBD1. The germline CDR1 and CDR2 sequences are SGDLS and YYNGEE. The CDR3 is 16 residues long. V lost 4 bases and J lost 1; bases outside the gene matches: 7. The CDR3 coding sequence is TGTGCCAGCAGCCCACGGACAGGACGGAACACCGGGGAGCTGTTTTTT. It yields the protein CASSPRTGRNTGELFF.

The chain carries TRBV7-6 and TRBJ2-5; tentatively, D is TRBD1 (5 bases). Germline V gene data show CDR1 as SGHVS and CDR2 as FNYEAQ. V gave up 4 bases and J gave up 4 bases, with 22 bases separating them. The CDR3 has 17 amino acids. The CDR3 sequence is CASSSYPPTGAGETQYF. In DNA form, the CDR3 reads TGTGCCAGCAGCTCCTATCCCCCCACAGGAGCAGGAGAGACCCAGTACTTC.

This chain links TRBV5-1 with TRBJ2-3; D not resolved. CDR1 and CDR2 (germline): SGHRS, YFSETQ. The CDR3 sequence is 15 residues long. The V end lost 1 base, the J end lost 4 bases, and 13 bases lay between the germline ends. The CDR3 nucleotides are TGCGCCAGCAGCTTGTCGATGTTTTCGGCAGATACGCAGTATTTT. This gives the protein CASSLSMFSADTQYF.

This chain links TRBV19 with TRBJ2-7; 7 bases are a match to TRBD1. CDR3 length equals 15 residues. The J segment lost 2 bases and the V segment lost 3 bases, leaving 7 bases of the junction unmatched. Germline V gene data show CDR1 as LNHDA and CDR2 as SQIVND (reference sequence). As DNA, the CDR3 is TGTGCCAGTAGTATCTCCGAGACAGGGCCCTACGAGCAGTACTTC. This codes for CASSISETGPYEQYF.

V gene TRBV7-9 combines with J gene TRBJ2-3; 16 bases are shared with TRBD2. Germline V gene data show CDR1 as SEHNR and CDR2 as FQNEAQ (reference sequence). The CDR3 is made up of 17 amino acids. With 3 bases clipped from V and 0 bases from J, the junction kept 0 bases outside the gene matches. The CDR3 loop reads CASSLGLAGGSTDTQYF. In DNA form, the CDR3 reads TGTGCCAGCAGCTTGGGACTAGCGGGGGGGAGCACAGATACGCAGTATTTT.

V is TRBV5-4 and J is TRBJ2-2, with TRBD2 identical over 7 bases. Germline V gene data show CDR1 as SGHNT and CDR2 as YYREEE (reference sequence). J gave up 1 base and V 4 bases, and 10 bases lay outside the gene matches. The CDR3 runs to 17 residues. For the CDR3, the DNA is TGTGCCAGCAGCCCCCAGGGAGGGGTTGTGAACACCGGGGAGCTGTTTTTT. Amino acid sequence: CASSPQGGVVNTGELFF.

The V and J genes are TRBV7-8 and TRBJ2-3; 7 bases are a match to TRBD1. Germline trimming cut 5 bases from V and 0 bases from J; bases unmatched to any gene: 11. The CDR3 runs to 17 residues. Per the germline V gene, CDR1 is SGHVS and CDR2 is FQNEAQ. The CDR3 here is CASSLRQGLGSTDTQYF. For the CDR3, the DNA is TGTGCCAGCAGCCTAAGACAGGGATTGGGGAGCACAGATACGCAGTATTTT.

The chain joins TRBV29-1 to TRBJ1-1; 10 bases map to TRBD1. CDR1 is SQVTM, CDR2 ANQGSEA, per germline. The J segment lost 5 bases and the V segment lost 7 bases, leaving 4 bases of the junction unmatched. This CDR3 region has 12 residues. The CDR3 DNA reads as TGCAGCGCTGACAGGGGGCATACTGAAGCTTTCTTT. Amino acid sequence: CSADRGHTEAFF.

As for this clone: One end of the junction is discordant with germline, which a read error may explain. The rearrangement links TRBV9 to TRBJ2-1; the D gene is possibly TRBD1 (6 bases). Germline V lookup: CDR1 SGDLS, CDR2 YYNGEE. The CDR3 spans 15 residues. The CDR3 sequence: CASSVHRESFNEQFF. Written as DNA, the CDR3 is TGTGCCAGCAGCGTCCACAGGGAGTCCTTCAATGAGCAGTTCTTC.

A word on this clone: Germline and junction disagree at one end, which may indicate a read error. The rearrangement uses TRBV5-1 and TRBJ2-5; either TRBD1 or TRBD2 may supply D (5 bases each). There are 15 residues in the CDR3. The germline V gene has CDR1 SGHRS and CDR2 YFSETQ. CDR3 protein: CASRLGRVDQETQYF. CDR3 DNA sequence: TGCGCCAGCAGGTTGGGGCGGGTTGACCAAGAGACCCAGTACTTC.

The V gene is TRBV12-5, the J gene TRBJ1-1; D is perhaps TRBD1 (5 bases). Germline V gives CDR1 LGHNT, CDR2 FRNRAP. V lost 5 bases and J 5 bases, leaving 18 bases between the germline ends. The CDR3 has 15 residues. CDR3 protein: CASGPHGGVGTEAFF. The CDR3 coding sequence is TGTGCTAGTGGTCCCCACGGAGGGGTAGGGACTGAAGCTTTCTTT. Complete variable domain (other parts from reference TRBV12-5 and TRBJ1-1): DARVTQTPRHKVTEMGQEVTMRCQPILGHNTVFWYRQTMMQGLELLAYFRNRAPLDDSGMPKDRFSAEMPDATLATLKIQPSEPRDSAVYFCASGPHGGVGTEAFFGQGTRLTVV.

J is TRBJ2-7 and V is TRBV5-6, with 7 bases that match TRBD1. Germline trimming cut 4 bases from V and 1 base from J; bases unmatched to any gene: 2. CDR3 length: 13 residues. Germline CDR1 is SGHDT and CDR2 is YYEEEE. This CDR3 reads CASSQQGSYEQYF. Here the CDR3 DNA reads TGTGCCAGCAGCCAACAGGGGTCCTACGAGCAGTACTTC. The whole variable domain, filled in from reference TRBV5-6 and TRBJ2-7, reads DAGVTQSPTHLIKTRGQQVTLRCSPKSGHDTVSWYQQALGQGPQFIFQYYEEEERQRGNFPDRFSGHQFPNYSSELNVNALLLGDSALYLCASSQQGSYEQYFGPGTRLTVT.

This clone was counted only a few times. The chain combines TRBV9 with TRBJ2-7, with TRBD2 matching 7 bases. V gave up 0 bases and J gave up 0 bases; unmatched junction bases: 6. This CDR3 is built from 16 residues. CDR1 and CDR2 from the germline V gene are SGDLS and YYNGEE. CDR3 coding DNA: TGTGCCAGCAGCGTAGCGGAACTAGCGTTCTCCTACGAGCAGTACTTC. Its translation is CASSVAELAFSYEQYF.

This clone came up a few times. J is TRBJ2-3 and V is TRBV7-2; D unclear. Germline values: CDR1 SGHTA, CDR2 FQGNSA. The V gene lost 0 bases and the J gene lost 6 bases, with 7 bases spanning the gap. The CDR3 spans 13 residues. DNA for the CDR3: TGTGCCAGCAGCTTAGCGGCCTCCGATACGCAGTATTTT. Its protein product is CASSLAASDTQYF.

This chain links TRBV5-4 with TRBJ1-1; the D gene is possibly TRBD1 (6 bases). The CDR3 consists of 17 residues. Trimming stripped 5 bases from V and 2 bases from J, with 22 bases between. CDR1 and CDR2 (germline): SGHNT, YYREEE (reference sequence). CDR3 sequence (DNA): TGTGCCAGCAGTCCTTTTTCAGCCTACAGGGACAACACTGAAGCTTTCTTT. This gives the protein CASSPFSAYRDNTEAFF. Complete variable domain (other parts from reference TRBV5-4 and TRBJ1-1): ETGVTQSPTHLIKTRGQQVTLRCSSQSGHNTVSWYQQALGQGPQFIFQYYREEENGRGNFPPRFSGLQFPNYSSELNVNALELDDSALYLCASSPFSAYRDNTEAFFGQGTRLTVV.

This sequence joins TRBV9 and TRBJ2-7; maybe TRBD1 (7 bases). Trimming stripped 0 bases from V and 8 bases from J, with 15 bases between. This CDR3 is built from 14 residues. Looked up from germline, CDR1 is SGDLS and CDR2 is YYNGEE. CDR3 sequence reads: CASSVVGQGGQQYF. As DNA, the CDR3 is TGTGCCAGCAGCGTAGTCGGGCAGGGGGGCCAGCAGTACTTC.

This rearrangement joins TRBV9 to TRBJ2-5, with D possibly TRBD2 on 6 matching bases. V lost 4 bases, J lost 5 bases, and 15 bases lay in between. This CDR3 region has 14 residues. Germline CDR1 is SGDLS and CDR2 is YYNGEE. The CDR3 reads CASSPTRWSETQYF. CDR3 DNA: TGTGCCAGCAGCCCGACTAGATGGTCGGAGACCCAGTACTTC.

The chain recombines TRBV14 with TRBJ1-2; the match to TRBD1 covers 8 bases. Germline CDR1 and CDR2: SGHDN and FVKESK. V trimming: 0 bases; J trimming: 2 bases; junction bases outside the gene matches: 8. This CDR3 has 17 amino acids. CDR3 nucleotides: TGTGCCAGCAGCCAAGATGAAGTGGGACAGGCAAACTATGGCTACACCTTC. Amino acid sequence: CASSQDEVGQANYGYTF.

The chain is built from TRBV7-8 and TRBJ2-7; 7 nucleotides agree with TRBD1. CDR3 size: 14 residues. The junction had 3 bases not matched to a gene; V was cut back by 2 bases and J by 2 bases. The V gene's germline CDR1 is SGHVS and CDR2 FQNEAQ. The CDR3 DNA follows: TGTGCCAGCAGCTTATACGGACAGGCCTACGAGCAGTACTTC. It specifies CASSLYGQAYEQYF.

Note on this clone: An end of the junction differs from the germline gene, which may be a read error. The V call is TRBV5-1, the J call TRBJ2-7; 10 bases map to TRBD2. The germline gives CDR1 SGHRS, CDR2 YFSETQ. The CDR3 length is 14 residues. The CDR3 sequence: CASSLVYLAGDQVF. The CDR3 DNA reads TGCGCCAGCAGCTTGGTTTACCTAGCGGGAGACCAGGTCTTC.

The chain employs TRBV5-6 and TRBJ2-1; D is perhaps TRBD2 (6 bases). Trimming left V 0 bases short and J 0 bases short, with 10 bases between. Germline V gene sequence: CDR1 SGHDT, CDR2 YYEEEE. The CDR3 is made up of 16 amino acids. As DNA, the CDR3 is TGTGCCAGCAGCTTGGTGGCGGGACTCTCCTACAATGAGCAGTTCTTC. It is translated as CASSLVAGLSYNEQFF.

V gene TRBV7-9 combines with J gene TRBJ2-7, with TRBD2 matching over 7 bases. Germline V lookup: CDR1 SEHNR, CDR2 FQNEAQ (reference sequence). The V and J ends lost 5 bases and 2 bases, in that order; junction bases with no gene match: 15. The CDR3 is 17 amino acids. As DNA, the CDR3 is TGTGCCAGCAGCCCAGTGGCGGGGCGGGAGCTCACCTACGAGCAGTACTTC. As protein: CASSPVAGRELTYEQYF. Together with reference TRBV7-9 and TRBJ2-7, the CDR3 gives the full variable domain: DTGVSQNPRHKITKRGQNVTFRCDPISEHNRLYWYRQTLGQGPEFLTYFQNEAQLEKSRLLSDRFSAERPKGSFSTLEIQRTEQGDSAMYLCASSPVAGRELTYEQYFGPGTRLTVT.

This clone was detected only once. The chain links TRBV5-6 to TRBJ2-7; 7 bases align to TRBD2. Per the germline V gene, CDR1 is SGHDT and CDR2 is YYEEEE. The CDR3 is 13 residues long. The ends lost 2 bases at V and 4 bases at J; junction bases unmatched: 3. The CDR3 sequence: CASSFRTRYEQYF. The DNA of the CDR3 is TGTGCCAGCAGCTTTCGGACTAGATACGAGCAGTACTTC.

The rearrangement links TRBV9 to TRBJ2-5; 11 bases match TRBD2. Germline V gene lookup returns CDR1 SGDLS and CDR2 YYNGEE. The CDR3 is made up of 21 amino acids. Losses at the gene ends were 3 bases for V and 0 bases for J; bases not matched to a gene: 19. DNA of the CDR3: TGTGCCAGCAGCGCCCCCGCGGGTAGCGGGGGGGCTTTACTGTACCAAGAGACCCAGTACTTC. The encoded protein is CASSAPAGSGGALLYQETQYF. Using reference TRBV9 and TRBJ2-5 for the parts outside the CDR3, the full variable domain is DSGVTQTPKHLITATGQRVTLRCSPRSGDLSVYWYQQSLDQGLQFLIQYYNGEERAKGNILERFSAQQFPDLHSELNLSSLELGDSALYFCASSAPAGSGGALLYQETQYFGPGTRLLVL.

In its sample, this clone ranks as medium-sized. The J gene is TRBJ1-2, the V gene TRBV5-6; D gene ambiguous. The V end lost 3 bases, the J end lost 2 bases, and 5 bases lay between the germline ends. The CDR3 runs 12 residues. CDR1 and CDR2 from the germline V gene are SGHDT and YYEEEE. Here the CDR3 reads CASSSNNYGYTF. The CDR3 DNA is TGTGCCAGCAGCTCTAACAACTATGGCTACACCTTC.

The CDR3 bases are TGTGCCAGCAGCCAGGGAGGCTATGGCTACACCTTC. Encoded protein: CASSQGGYGYTF. The chain employs TRBV5-6 and TRBJ1-2, with D possibly TRBD1 on 5 matching bases. CDR3 length: 12 amino acids. Germline V gene lookup returns CDR1 SGHDT and CDR2 YYEEEE. The germline V and J ends were trimmed by 4 bases and 4 bases, with 8 bases remaining between them.

The rearrangement links TRBV4-1 to TRBJ2-7, with D maybe TRBD1 (6 bases). From germline, CDR1 is MGHRA and CDR2 YSYEKL. V was shortened by 8 bases and J by 3 bases, with 11 bases between the two germline ends. The CDR3 has 12 amino acids. Here the CDR3 DNA reads TGCGCCAGCGCCAGGGACAACTACGAGCAGTACTTC. Translating it yields CASARDNYEQYF.

This chain uses TRBV11-3 with TRBJ2-1; perhaps TRBD1 as D (6 bases). Germline lookup yields CDR1 SGHNT and CDR2 YENEEA. The CDR3 totals 14 residues. V lost 9 bases, J lost 4 bases, and 16 bases lay in between. The CDR3 reads CASHRQAQYNEQFF. The CDR3 coding sequence is TGTGCCAGTCACCGACAGGCCCAGTACAATGAGCAGTTCTTC.

The rearrangement joins TRBV4-2 to TRBJ2-7; 11 bases match TRBD2. Trimming at V came to 1 base and at J to 3 bases, leaving 11 bases not matched to a gene. CDR1 is LGHNA and CDR2 is YNFKEQ in the germline V gene. The CDR3 consists of 18 residues. In DNA, the CDR3 is TGTGCCAGCAGCCAAGTTGGACGGGAGGGACTAGCGGTCTACGAGCAGTACTTC. Protein: CASSQVGREGLAVYEQYF.

The J gene is TRBJ1-5, the V gene TRBV2; no firm D call. The CDR3 length is 14 residues. V shed 3 bases and J shed 3 bases, with 9 bases lying between them. Germline CDR1 is SNHLY and CDR2 is FYNNEI. The CDR3, as DNA: TGTGCCAGCAGTGACCGGGATTCCAATCAGCCCCAGCATTTT. Translation: CASSDRDSNQPQHF.

The chain recombines TRBV6-1 with TRBJ2-1; D is possibly TRBD2 (6 bases). The germline V gene has CDR1 MNHNS and CDR2 SASEGT. CDR3 length: 12 amino acids. The ends were cut back, 11 bases at V and 6 bases at J, with 14 bases in the middle. CDR3 coding DNA: TGTGCCGGAGGGGTGAAGGTCAATGAGCAGTTCTTC. This gives the protein CAGGVKVNEQFF.